The rows below give T cell receptor beta chains drawn from one sample of a study of T cells in Graves' hyperthyroidism and ophthalmopathy. Each CDR3 protein is one row after TCRdb ran MiXCR on the multiplex PCR reads. The top ten clones hold 31% of a sample with nearly 750,000 distinct CDR3 sequences, about a third of them seen once. Sequences were obtained from blood. These receptors originate from a woman aged 40-49 years with Graves' hyperthyroidism. CDR3s include the opening cysteine and the closing phenylalanine or tryptophan. The D gene is left open where the match is weak. Some rows mark clone size as missing; the rest say once, few, many or name a class of expanded clone.

j_call cdr3_length d_call clone_size v_call cdr3_nt cdr3_aa
TRBJ1-6 16 NA few TRBV12-3/TRBV12-4 TGTGCCAGCAGTGTTTCCTTCCGGGACGTGAATTCACCCCTCCACTTT CASSVSFRDVNSPLHF
TRBJ2-2 20 NA NA TRBV6-1 TGTGCCAGCAGACTGATTCACGAGAAGCGACTCCGAGGTAGCACCGGGGAGCTGTTTTTT CASRLIHEKRLRGSTGELFF
TRBJ2-7 13 NA once TRBV2 TGTGCCAGCAGTGAAGGCCGGACCTACGAGCAGTACTTC CASSEGRTYEQYF
TRBJ2-5 15 NA NA TRBV12-3/TRBV12-4 TGTGCCAGCAGTCCCGGAACAGGGAAGAGGGAGACCCAGTACTTC CASSPGTGKRETQYF
TRBJ2-7 13 NA many TRBV12-3/TRBV12-4 TGTGCCAGCACCCTCGACGGACCCTACGAGCAGTACTTC CASTLDGPYEQYF
TRBJ2-7 14 NA few TRBV4-3 TGCGCCAGCAGCCAACAGGGCCTTGGCTACGAGCAGTACTTT CASSQQGLGYEQYF
TRBJ2-7 12 NA NA TRBV10-3 TGTGCCATACGGGGGAGCTCCTACGAGCAGTACTTC CAIRGSSYEQYF
TRBJ1-5 16 NA many TRBV6-6 TGTGCCAGCACCCTAACCGGGGGGGATAGCAATCAGCCCCAGCATTTT CASTLTGGDSNQPQHF
TRBJ1-3 15 TRBD1 many TRBV19 TGTGCCAGTAGTATGACAGGGGCCTTCGGAAACACCATATATTTT CASSMTGAFGNTIYF
TRBJ1-4 15 TRBD1 many TRBV27 TGTGCCAGCAGTCACCTCACAGGGGGAGAGGAAAAACTGTTTTTT CASSHLTGGEEKLFF
TRBJ2-7 13 NA few TRBV6-1 TGTGCCAGCAGTGAACCCGGGCCATACGAGCAGTACTTC CASSEPGPYEQYF
TRBJ1-1 14 NA many TRBV19 TGTGCCAGTATTCGGGCAGGGGCTACCACTGAAGCTTTCTTT CASIRAGATTEAFF
TRBJ1-5 14 NA few TRBV6-5 TGTGCCAGCAGTTCCCGGGACCGCAATCAGCCCCAGCATTTT CASSSRDRNQPQHF
TRBJ1-2 15 TRBD1 few TRBV24-1 TGTGCCACCAGTGATTGGCGACAGGGGGCTGGTGGCTACACCTTC CATSDWRQGAGGYTF
TRBJ1-1 13 NA many TRBV7-9 TGTGCCAGCAGCTTAGACTTGAAGGCTGAAGCTTTCTTT CASSLDLKAEAFF
TRBJ1-2 14 TRBD1 NA TRBV12-3/TRBV12-4 TGTGCTAGTGGTTTGGCTGAGGGGGCCCATGGCTACACCTTC CASGLAEGAHGYTF
TRBJ2-2 13 TRBD2 many TRBV2 TGTGCCAGCAGGCGGGAGAGGAGCGGGGAGCTGTTTTTT CASRRERSGELFF
TRBJ2-7 15 NA many TRBV7-2 TGTGCCAGCAGCTTTGCGAGCCTGACCTCCTACGAGCAGTACTTC CASSFASLTSYEQYF
TRBJ2-5 16 NA NA TRBV6-1 TGTGCCAGCAGTGAACTATTCAGGGGAGCCAATCAGCCCCAGTACTTC CASSELFRGANQPQYF
TRBJ1-5 16 NA many TRBV7-2 TGTGCCAGCAGCTTAGCGCTTTTGGGTGGGGCTCAGCCCCAGCATTTT CASSLALLGGAQPQHF
TRBJ2-5 15 TRBD1 NA TRBV4-3 TGCGCCAGCAGCCAAGGGAGACAGGGCCAAGAGACCCAGTACTTC CASSQGRQGQETQYF
TRBJ2-7 13 NA many TRBV29-1 TGCAGCGTGATAGCGGCCTCTGGACCCGAGCAGTACTTC CSVIAASGPEQYF
TRBJ1-6 16 NA few TRBV5-1 TGCGCCAGCAGCCCCGACGGGGGATCCTATAATTCACCCCTCCACTTT CASSPDGGSYNSPLHF
TRBJ2-5 13 NA NA TRBV7-9 TGTGCCAGCAGCCCAGAAAGACAAGAGACCCAGTACTTC CASSPERQETQYF
TRBJ1-1 15 NA NA TRBV7-9 TGTGCCAGCAGCCAACCGGCAGGGAGGAGCACTGAAGCTTTCTTT CASSQPAGRSTEAFF
TRBJ2-7 12 NA many TRBV7-9 TGTGCCAGCAGCATACAGGTTTACGAGCAGTACTTC CASSIQVYEQYF
TRBJ1-5 16 TRBD1 NA TRBV19 TGTGCCAGTAGTCCAAGGGACAGGGGAATGAATCAGCCCCAGCATTTT CASSPRDRGMNQPQHF
TRBJ1-4 16 NA many TRBV24-1 TGTGCCACCAGTGAGAGTTATCAGGGGACGTTTGGAAAACTGTTTTTT CATSESYQGTFGKLFF
TRBJ2-2 16 TRBD2 few TRBV7-2 TGTGCCAGCAGCCTCAGCCCGGGACTAAACACCGGGGAGCTGTTTTTT CASSLSPGLNTGELFF
TRBJ1-3 15 NA NA TRBV19 TGTGCCAGTAGTATTGGCTGGGGGGAGGGAAACACCATATATTTT CASSIGWGEGNTIYF
TRBJ1-1 14 NA many TRBV29-1 TGCAGCGTTGGAGCAGCAGGGGAGAGCACTGAAGCTTTCTTT CSVGAAGESTEAFF
TRBJ1-6 16 NA NA TRBV7-2 TGTGCCAGCAGCTCCCCCAAGGGCTCCTATAATTCACCCCTCCACTTT CASSSPKGSYNSPLHF
TRBJ1-5 16 TRBD1 NA TRBV12-3/TRBV12-4 TGTGCCAGCAGTCCCCTCCCGGGACAGAGCAATCAGCCCCAGCATTTT CASSPLPGQSNQPQHF
TRBJ2-7 13 NA many TRBV13 TGTGCCAGCAGCCTAGAGCCGGGGTACGAGCAGTACTTC CASSLEPGYEQYF
TRBJ2-2 16 NA many TRBV7-7 TGTGCTAGCAGCCAAAGGTCCCGCCAGTTCACCGGGGAGCTGTTTTTT CASSQRSRQFTGELFF
TRBJ2-7 15 NA NA TRBV7-9 TGCGCCAGCAGCTTAGATTGGGGGCCGGGCTACGAGCAGTACTTC CASSLDWGPGYEQYF
TRBJ2-7 12 NA NA TRBV7-9 TGTGCCAGCAGCTCTCAGGGGACCGAGCAGTACTTC CASSSQGTEQYF
TRBJ2-5 12 TRBD2 NA TRBV20-1 TGCAGTGCTACACGGGGGGAAGAGACCCAGTACTTC CSATRGEETQYF
TRBJ1-1 16 TRBD1 NA TRBV20-1 TGCAGTGCTAGAGATCAGAGGGCAGGGGGTGGCACTGAAGCTTTCTTT CSARDQRAGGGTEAFF
TRBJ1-5 10 NA many TRBV19 TGTGCCAGTAACAATCAGCCCCAGCATTTT CASNNQPQHF
TRBJ2-7 13 NA NA TRBV30 TGTGCCTGGGCTTCTCAACACGCCTACGAGCAGTACTTC CAWASQHAYEQYF
TRBJ2-7 15 TRBD1 many TRBV7-2 TGTGCCAGCAGCCCCGAGCGGACAGGACACTACGAGCAGTACTTC CASSPERTGHYEQYF
TRBJ1-6 13 NA many TRBV11-2 TGTGCCAGCAGTCAAATTACGGAATCACCCCTCCACTTT CASSQITESPLHF
TRBJ1-5 15 NA many TRBV19 TGTGCCAGTAGTGGAACAGGGTTTAGCAATCAGCCCCAGCATTTT CASSGTGFSNQPQHF
TRBJ1-5 13 NA few TRBV6-2/TRBV6-3 TGTGCCAGCACCGACCCCAATAATCAGCCCCAGCATTTT CASTDPNNQPQHF
TRBJ2-7 14 TRBD1 many TRBV20-1 TGCAGTGCTAGAGAGACAGGGGGCCCCTACGAGCAGTACTTC CSARETGGPYEQYF
TRBJ2-7 15 TRBD1 NA TRBV10-2 TGCGCCAGCAGTGATATAGGGACAGCCTCCTACGAGCAGTACTTC CASSDIGTASYEQYF
TRBJ1-5 13 TRBD1 NA TRBV29-1 TGCAGCGTCGGGACAGGGGGCAATCAGCCCCAGCATTTT CSVGTGGNQPQHF
TRBJ2-5 13 NA NA TRBV7-2 TGTGCCAGCAGTTTTGGCAGCAAAGAGACCCAGTACTTC CASSFGSKETQYF
TRBJ2-1 12 TRBD2 NA TRBV24-1 TGTGCCACGCGGACTAGGTACAATGAGCAGTTCTTC CATRTRYNEQFF
TRBJ2-7 14 NA few TRBV12-3/TRBV12-4 TGTGCCAGCAGCCCCGGGGGCAGTTTCTACGAGCAGTACTTC CASSPGGSFYEQYF
TRBJ1-1 14 NA many TRBV7-2 TGTGCCAGCAGCTCGGACGGTACAGACACTGAAGCTTTCTTT CASSSDGTDTEAFF
TRBJ2-5 12 NA NA TRBV5-6 TGTGCCAGCAGCCCGGCTGGAGGGACCCAGTACTTC CASSPAGGTQYF
TRBJ1-5 17 NA NA TRBV6-9 TGTGCCATACCCCTCCAGCGACGGTACAATAGCAATCAGCCCCAGCATTTT CAIPLQRRYNSNQPQHF